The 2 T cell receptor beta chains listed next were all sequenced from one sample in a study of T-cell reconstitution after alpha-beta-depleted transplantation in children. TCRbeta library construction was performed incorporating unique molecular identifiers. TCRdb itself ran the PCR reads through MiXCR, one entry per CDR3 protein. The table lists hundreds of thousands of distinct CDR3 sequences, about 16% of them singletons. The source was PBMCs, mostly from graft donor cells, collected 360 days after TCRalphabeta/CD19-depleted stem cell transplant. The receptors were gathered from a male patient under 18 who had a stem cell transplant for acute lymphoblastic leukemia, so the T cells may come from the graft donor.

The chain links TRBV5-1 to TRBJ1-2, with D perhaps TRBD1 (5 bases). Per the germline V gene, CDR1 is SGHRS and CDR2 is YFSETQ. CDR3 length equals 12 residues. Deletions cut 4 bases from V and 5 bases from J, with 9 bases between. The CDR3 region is CASSAQGYGYTF. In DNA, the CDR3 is TGCGCCAGCAGCGCCCAGGGTTATGGCTACACCTTC.

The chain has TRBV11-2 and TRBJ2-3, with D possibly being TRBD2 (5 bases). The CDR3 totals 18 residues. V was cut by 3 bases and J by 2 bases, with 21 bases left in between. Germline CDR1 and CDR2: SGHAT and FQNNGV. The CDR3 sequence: CASSFPPFGGSLTDTQYF. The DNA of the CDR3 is TGTGCCAGCAGCTTCCCCCCCTTTGGTGGGAGCCTCACAGATACGCAGTATTTT.